This T cell receptor beta chain was profiled in a study of response to subunit inactivated influenza vaccine (dated by TCRdb to between 2017 and 2018). A note on the overall study: To follow how T cells responded to a trivalent subunit inactivated influenza vaccine, the researchers relied on deep quantitative profiling of the T cell receptor repertoire. What the research found in general, with its limitations: According to the authors, only a limited number of new T cells may be recruited by each seasonal influenza vaccination.

Libraries were prepared through RT-PCR. The sequencing machine was an Illumina HiSeq 2500. TCRdb trimmed the raw reads at Q25, called clones with MiXCR and kept productive beta chains. Each record represents a unique CDR3 protein, reported with the most common genes and DNA among its rows. This sample comprises over 400,000 distinct CDR3 sequences, about 10% of them detected only once. Of the sample, less than 15% is held by the ten largest clones. For CDR1 and CDR2, the germline V gene lists MDHEN and SYDVKM. Trimming removed 3 bases from V and 3 bases from J, leaving 15 bases between the germline ends. From cysteine to phenylalanine, the CDR3 is 15 amino acids long. Kept here is only the CDR3 DNA, which spans 45 bases and is read in frame from base 1. The sample's time point label, in plain terms: around 47 days after influenza vaccine administration. There are many counts of this clonotype. The antigen it recognizes is unknown. Base qualities are not at hand, and no much larger clone is one base apart.

Sequenced material: PBMCs from blood, taken about 40 days after vaccination. The chain was built from TRBV28 and TRBJ2-7; 5 matching bases give a weak D call of TRBD2. The sequence was collected from a man aged 45-65 years who received an inactivated influenza vaccine. Donor details come from another sample of the same person, matched by shared clones. The DNA is as follows: TGTGCCAGCAGTTTCGGTAGCAGCGGAAGCTACGAGCAGTACTTC. It translates as CASSFGSSGSYEQYF.